This TCR beta chain was recovered during a study of T cells in Graves' hyperthyroidism and ophthalmopathy. This CDR3 comprises 14 residues. The germline gives CDR1 LGHDT, CDR2 YNNKEL (reference sequence). Germline trimming cut 6 bases from V and 3 bases from J; bases unmatched to any gene: 7. Amplification yielded TCR beta CDR3 regions, with RNA transcripts as the source. In the first-round RT-PCR of the TCR CDR3, the HTBI primer set was used. TCRdb re-analysed the multiplex PCR reads in MiXCR, keeping a single row per CDR3 protein. The table lists about 640,000 distinct CDR3 sequences, about 20% of them singletons. Fresh peripheral blood, roughly 9.6 ml, was the source of the PBMCs. The table lists this clonotype with many counts.

Sequenced input: blood. The chain combines TRBV3-1 with TRBJ1-2; 7 positions agree with TRBD1. The clonotype originates from a man in his thirties or forties with Graves' ophthalmopathy. CDR3 sequence reads: CASRATGWDYGYTF. The CDR3 DNA follows: TGTGCCAGCAGAGCGACAGGGTGGGACTATGGCTACACCTTC.